This entry lists 2 T cell receptor beta chains sequenced from one sample in a study of blood T cell repertoires in COVID-19. Using immunoSEQ multiplex PCR, the repertoire was profiled, and TCRdb retains in-frame clones only, with some absent. This sample has 90,000 or so clones; more than 75% occur once, and the top ten carry under 30%. The sequencing input was peripheral blood. The receptors here all came from a human donor in a cohort sampled during active COVID-19.

The rearrangement links TRBV9 to TRBJ1-5; D unclear. With 3 bases removed from V and 2 bases from J, the gap between germline ends came to 12 bases. Germline CDR1 SGDLS, CDR2 YYNGEE. This CDR3 region has 15 residues. Written as DNA, the CDR3 is TGTGCCAGCAGCGCCGGTGTGGCGGGCAATCAGCCCCAGCATTTT. Residues: CASSAGVAGNQPQHF.

This sequence joins TRBV5-6 and TRBJ2-7, with a weak D call TRBD1 (6 bases). The CDR3 totals 14 residues. With 9 bases removed from V and 0 bases from J, the gap between germline ends came to 16 bases. CDR1 is SGHDT, CDR2 YYEEEE, per germline. CDR3 DNA: TGTGCCACCAAGTTCCGGGACAACTCCTACGAGCAGTACTTC. This sequence encodes CATKFRDNSYEQYF.